Below are 20 T cell receptor beta chains sequenced from a single sample in a study of response to subunit inactivated influenza vaccine. In TCRdb, the RT-PCR reads were re-called with MiXCR into one record per CDR3 protein. The sample lists approximately 570,000 distinct CDR3 sequences; roughly 8.2% were seen once. The sequences come from PBMCs from blood, collected less than 30 months after vaccination. Receptor source: a man between 50 and 75 years old who received an inactivated influenza vaccine.

The chain joins TRBV28 to TRBJ1-5; D remains ambiguous. Trimming shortened V by 8 bases and J by 1 base, and 12 bases separated the two germline ends. The CDR3 runs 14 residues. Germline CDR1 MDHEN, CDR2 SYDVKM. The CDR3: CASRAGRSNQPQHF. The CDR3 DNA is TGTGCCAGCCGCGCCGGACGGAGCAATCAGCCCCAGCATTTT.

This clonotype was picked up many times. This chain links TRBV20-1 with TRBJ2-7; D assignment may be TRBD1 or TRBD2 (5 bases each). Germline values: CDR1 DFQATT, CDR2 SNEGSKA (reference sequence). The CDR3 totals 12 residues. The CDR3 loop reads CSAQGRAYEQYF. CDR3 nucleotides: TGCAGCGCCCAGGGACGCGCCTACGAGCAGTACTTC.

This clonotype was observed at least ten times. This chain uses TRBV7-2 with TRBJ1-2; no firm D call. Germline V gives CDR1 SGHTA, CDR2 FQGNSA. V lost 5 bases and J 4 bases, leaving 11 bases between the germline ends. This CDR3 has 13 residues. The CDR3 DNA is TGTGCCAGCAGCGTGGATTCGGGCTATGGCTACACCTTC. Its protein is CASSVDSGYGYTF. The full variable domain, in which reference TRBV7-2 and TRBJ1-2 provide the parts outside the CDR3, is GAGVSQSPSNKVTEKGKDVELRCDPISGHTALYWYRQSLGQGLEFLIYFQGNSAPDKSGLPSDRFSAERTGGSVSTLTIQRTQQEDSAVYLCASSVDSGYGYTFGSGTRLTVV.

The V call is TRBV9, the J call TRBJ2-6, with TRBD2 identical over 9 bases. V lost 3 bases and J lost 0; bases outside the gene matches: 10. Germline CDR1 and CDR2: SGDLS and YYNGEE. This CDR3 has 19 amino acids. As DNA, the CDR3 is TGTGCCAGCAGCGGGAGCGGGGGGCAGGTCGGCTCTGGGGCCAACGTCCTGACTTTC. It translates to CASSGSGGQVGSGANVLTF.

The rearrangement joins TRBV20-1 to TRBJ2-5, with D possibly being TRBD1 (6 bases). Trimming took 2 bases from V and 5 from J, leaving 24 bases between them. This CDR3 is built from 17 residues. Germline loops: CDR1 DFQATT, CDR2 SNEGSKA (reference sequence). CDR3 in DNA: TGCAGTGCTAGAAAGTATAAGGTCGGGCGTACAGGGGAGACCCAGTACTTC. Its protein is CSARKYKVGRTGETQYF.

This rearrangement joins TRBV20-1 to TRBJ2-1; D gene ambiguous. The CDR3 has 12 residues. The germline V gene has CDR1 DFQATT and CDR2 SNEGSKA (reference sequence). With 6 bases removed from V and 11 bases from J, the gap between germline ends came to 17 bases. The CDR3 nucleotides are TGCAGTGCCATCCAGTCTGGGATGAAGCAGTTCTTC. It specifies CSAIQSGMKQFF.

This clonotype was counted many times. The chain uses TRBV7-9 and TRBJ1-5; D is unresolved. The length of the CDR3 is 13 residues. With 6 bases removed from V and 0 bases from J, the gap between germline ends came to 6 bases. Germline V gene data show CDR1 as SEHNR and CDR2 as FQNEAQ (reference sequence). The CDR3 region is CASSFNSNQPQHF. The CDR3 DNA sequence: TGTGCCAGCAGTTTTAATAGCAATCAGCCCCAGCATTTT.

In its sample, this clonotype was seen a few times. This rearrangement joins TRBV11-2 to TRBJ1-5, with D possibly being TRBD1 (5 bases). Germline V lookup: CDR1 SGHAT, CDR2 FQNNGV. Trimming removed 5 bases at V and 0 bases at J, with 11 bases between. The CDR3 is 15 amino acids. The CDR3: CASSPGGNSNQPQHF. The CDR3 DNA sequence: TGTGCCAGCAGCCCCGGGGGTAATAGCAATCAGCCCCAGCATTTT.

In this sample, this clonotype turned up a few times. The chain has TRBV5-5 and TRBJ2-2; D is undetermined. The CDR3 length is 14 residues. Trimming removed 6 bases from V and 3 bases from J, with 12 bases in between. From germline, CDR1 is SGHKS and CDR2 YYEKEE (reference sequence). CDR3 protein: CASNYGRHTGELFF. DNA for the CDR3: TGTGCCAGCAACTACGGTCGGCACACCGGGGAGCTGTTTTTT.

This clonotype was recorded a few times. The genes are TRBV28 and TRBJ2-3; 8 bases are shared with TRBD1. This CDR3 is built from 15 residues. J was trimmed by 8 bases and V by 3 bases; bases with no gene match: 10. Germline CDR1 is MDHEN and CDR2 is SYDVKM. CDR3 nucleotides: TGTGCCAGCAGTTTGGGGGGCAGGGGGCTTGGTACGCAGTATTTT. Its translation: CASSLGGRGLGTQYF. The full variable domain, completed using reference TRBV28 and TRBJ2-3, is DVKVTQSSRYLVKRTGEKVFLECVQDMDHENMFWYRQDPGLGLRLIYFSYDVKMKEKGDIPEGYSVSREKKERFSLILESASTNQTSMYLCASSLGGRGLGTQYFGPGTRLTVL.

The chain is built from TRBV4-1 and TRBJ2-7; 9 bases fit TRBD1. Germline assignment: CDR1 MGHRA and CDR2 YSYEKL. Trimming cost V 4 bases and J 6 bases; bases outside gene matches: 10. The CDR3 runs 15 residues. CDR3 sequence: CASSLAGTGFGEQYF. The CDR3 DNA follows: TGCGCCAGCAGCCTAGCCGGGACAGGGTTTGGCGAGCAGTACTTC.

The chain recombines TRBV20-1 with TRBJ1-4; no clear D. The CDR3 totals 13 residues. Germline loops: CDR1 DFQATT, CDR2 SNEGSKA (reference sequence). V lost 5 bases and J lost 8, with 15 bases in between. Here the CDR3 DNA reads TGCAGTGCTTGGAACCCGATTAGGGAAAAACTGTTTTTT. Translated, it gives CSAWNPIREKLFF.

The J gene is TRBJ2-1, the V gene TRBV5-1, with 7 bases aligning to TRBD1. The CDR3 has 16 amino acids. CDR1 and CDR2 from the germline V gene are SGHRS and YFSETQ. Trimming cost V 4 bases and J 4 bases; bases outside gene matches: 11. The CDR3 DNA sequence: TGCGCCAGCAGCAACACGCCCGGGACAGAATACAATGAGCAGTTCTTC. Translating gives CASSNTPGTEYNEQFF.

This clonotype was counted only a few times. V is TRBV27 and J is TRBJ2-7, with D perhaps matching TRBD2 (5 bases). Trimming pared 8 bases from V and 0 bases from J, leaving 11 bases between. Germline V gene lookup returns CDR1 MNHEY and CDR2 SMNVEV (reference sequence). There are 13 residues in the CDR3. The chain's CDR3 is CASVRESSYEQYF. Written as DNA, the CDR3 is TGTGCCAGCGTGAGGGAGAGCTCCTACGAGCAGTACTTC.

There are a few counts of this clonotype. V usage is TRBV12-5 and J usage is TRBJ2-1; no definite D call. Trimming shortened V by 8 bases and J by 0 bases, and 20 bases separated the two germline ends. CDR1 LGHNT and CDR2 FRNRAP come from the germline V gene. The CDR3 has 17 amino acids. The CDR3 here is CASSFGLGPSSYNEQFF. In DNA form, the CDR3 reads TGTGCTAGTTCATTTGGTCTCGGTCCGAGCTCCTACAATGAGCAGTTCTTC.

The chain is built from TRBV28 and TRBJ2-2; D tentatively reads TRBD1 or TRBD2 (5 bases each). The CDR3 runs to 19 residues. The V and J ends lost 5 bases and 4 bases respectively, with 26 bases between them. Germline V gene sequence: CDR1 MDHEN, CDR2 SYDVKM. The CDR3 sequence: CASSLRRLRGGRSTGELFF. In nucleotides, the CDR3 is TGTGCCAGCAGTCTCCGACGCCTGAGGGGCGGGCGGAGCACCGGGGAGCTGTTTTTT. The full variable domain, completed using reference TRBV28 and TRBJ2-2, is DVKVTQSSRYLVKRTGEKVFLECVQDMDHENMFWYRQDPGLGLRLIYFSYDVKMKEKGDIPEGYSVSREKKERFSLILESASTNQTSMYLCASSLRRLRGGRSTGELFFGEGSRLTVL.

The CDR3 nucleotides read TGCGCCAGCAGCACCCATCGCCTTACCACAGATACGCAGTATTTT. It yields the protein CASSTHRLTTDTQYF. The genes are TRBV4-1 and TRBJ2-3, with D hard to call. The ends were cut back, 5 bases at V and 2 bases at J, with 14 bases in the middle. Germline V lookup: CDR1 MGHRA, CDR2 YSYEKL. There are 15 residues in the CDR3.

This clonotype was detected many times. V gene TRBV27 combines with J gene TRBJ2-7; D is perhaps TRBD1 or TRBD2 (5 bases each). Looked up from germline, CDR1 is MNHEY and CDR2 is SMNVEV (reference sequence). The V end was cut by 5 bases, the J end by 0 bases, with 20 bases between. The CDR3 totals 17 residues. The CDR3 nucleotides read TGTGCCAGCAGTCCGTTAGGGACGGTTCTGAGCTCCTACGAGCAGTACTTC. It specifies CASSPLGTVLSSYEQYF.

In its sample, this clonotype was seen a few times. The chain carries TRBV5-1 and TRBJ1-5, with a weak D call TRBD1 (5 bases). In germline, CDR1 is SGHRS, CDR2 YFSETQ. Trimming removed 0 bases at V and 4 bases at J, with 11 bases between. This CDR3 has 15 residues. The CDR3 protein is CASSLAGTNNQPQHF. CDR3 coding DNA: TGCGCCAGCAGCTTGGCCGGGACCAATAATCAGCCCCAGCATTTT. The full variable domain, completed using reference TRBV5-1 and TRBJ1-5, is KAGVTQTPRYLIKTRGQQVTLSCSPISGHRSVSWYQQTPGQGLQFLFEYFSETQRNKGNFPGRFSGRQFSNSRSEMNVSTLELGDSALYLCASSLAGTNNQPQHFGDGTRLSIL.

About this clonotype: One end of the junction varies from germline; a read error may be responsible. In DNA, the CDR3 is TGTGCCAGCAGCTTAGGTGCCCGCACTGTAGCTTTCTTT. This gives the protein CASSLGARTVAFF. This chain links TRBV7-9 with TRBJ1-1; D uncertain. From germline, CDR1 is SEHNR and CDR2 FQNEAQ (reference sequence). The CDR3 sequence is 13 residues long.